A selection of T cell receptor beta chains follows, all from one sample in a study of blood T cell repertoires in COVID-19. Data came from immunoSEQ multiplex PCR; TCRdb stores just in-frame clones and leaves some out. Found here are 70,000 or so clones, 86% of them singletons; the top ten hold approximately 11%. What was sequenced was peripheral blood. The receptors originated from a man in his sixties or seventies with active or convalescent COVID-19. The CDR3 runs from the conserved cysteine through the conserved F or W. The D gene is left open where the match is weak. Some rows have no size entry. The others give once, few or many, or a class for an expanded clone.

d_call,cdr3_length,j_call,clone_size,v_call,cdr3_aa,cdr3_nt
NA,15,TRBJ1-1,NA,TRBV4-3,CASSQEKLPSTEAFF,TGCGCCAGCAGCCAAGAAAAACTCCCGAGTACTGAAGCTTTCTTT
TRBD1,13,TRBJ1-4,NA,TRBV7-9,CASSPTGWEKLFF,TGTGCCAGCAGCCCGACAGGGTGGGAAAAACTGTTTTTT
TRBD1,13,TRBJ1-2,once,TRBV28,CASSSVQGGGYTF,TGTGCCAGCAGTTCCGTCCAGGGGGGTGGCTACACCTTC
TRBD2,16,TRBJ2-2,NA,TRBV5-6,CASIHSSGKKTGELFF,TGTGCCAGCATTCATTCTAGCGGGAAAAAGACCGGGGAGCTGTTTTTT
NA,14,TRBJ2-1,NA,TRBV7-2,CASSLDFGRDEQFF,TGTGCCAGCAGCTTAGACTTTGGGCGCGATGAGCAGTTCTTC
TRBD1,13,TRBJ1-1,NA,TRBV7-9,CASSRGQGTEAFF,TGTGCCAGCAGCCGTGGACAGGGCACTGAAGCTTTCTTT
NA,14,TRBJ2-3,NA,TRBV6-5,CASSISVPPDTQYF,TGTGCCAGCAGTATTAGTGTACCTCCAGATACGCAGTATTTT
TRBD1,14,TRBJ1-1,NA,TRBV7-3,CASSPDRGRSEAFF,TGTGCCAGCAGCCCGGACAGGGGTAGAAGTGAAGCTTTCTTT
NA,13,TRBJ2-3,NA,TRBV9,CASSAQGTDTQYF,TGTGCCAGCAGCGCACAGGGCACAGATACGCAGTATTTT
TRBD1,16,TRBJ2-3,NA,TRBV5-4,CASKKQGEVGTDTQYF,TGTGCCAGTAAAAAACAGGGGGAGGTTGGCACAGATACGCAGTATTTT
NA,15,TRBJ1-5,NA,TRBV5-5,CASSSESYSNQPQHF,TGTGCCAGCAGCTCGGAGTCCTATAGCAATCAGCCCCAGCATTTT
NA,14,TRBJ2-1,NA,TRBV28,CASVASQTYNEQFF,TGTGCCAGTGTAGCGAGTCAAACATACAATGAGCAGTTCTTC
NA,13,TRBJ1-4,NA,TRBV12-3/TRBV12-4,CASRTWAGEKLFF,TGTGCCAGCAGGACGTGGGCAGGAGAAAAACTGTTTTTT
TRBD1,13,TRBJ1-1,few,TRBV28,CASSLQGDPEAFF,TGTGCCAGCAGTCTACAGGGGGACCCTGAAGCTTTCTTT
NA,14,TRBJ1-1,NA,TRBV28,CATHKEWRNTEAFF,TGTGCCACTCACAAGGAGTGGAGAAACACTGAAGCTTTCTTT
TRBD2,16,TRBJ2-7,NA,TRBV3-1/TRBV3-2,CASSQGAGGESEEQYF,TGTGCCAGCAGCCAAGGGGCCGGGGGGGAATCGGAAGAGCAGTACTTC
TRBD2,15,TRBJ2-1,medium-sized,TRBV15,CATSRDLAGDNEQFF,TGTGCCACCAGCAGAGATCTAGCGGGGGACAATGAGCAGTTCTTC
TRBD1,15,TRBJ1-3,NA,TRBV7-2,CASSVLQGMGNTIYF,TGTGCCAGCAGCGTATTACAGGGGATGGGAAACACCATATATTTT
NA,15,TRBJ2-2,few,TRBV11-2,CASSPKGGNTGELFF,TGTGCCAGCAGCCCCAAAGGGGGAAACACCGGGGAGCTGTTTTTT
NA,12,TRBJ2-7,NA,TRBV6-2/TRBV6-3,CASSSGAYEQYF,TGTGCCAGCAGTTCCGGGGCCTACGAGCAGTACTTC
NA,13,TRBJ1-5,few,TRBV29-1,CSVATGVNQPQHF,TGCAGCGTTGCAACCGGAGTGAATCAGCCCCAGCATTTT
TRBD2,16,TRBJ2-7,NA,TRBV19,CASTLGGTSGSYEQYF,TGTGCCAGTACCTTAGGGGGGACTAGCGGGAGTTACGAGCAGTACTTC
TRBD1,14,TRBJ1-2,NA,TRBV5-6,CASSWGTGADGYTF,TGTGCCAGCAGCTGGGGGACAGGGGCCGATGGCTACACCTTC
NA,13,TRBJ1-3,NA,TRBV28,CASSTGGRRTIYF,TGTGCCAGCAGCACCGGGGGGAGACGCACCATATATTTT
TRBD1,14,TRBJ2-7,few,TRBV6-2/TRBV6-3,CASSWDSGSYEQYF,TGTGCCAGCAGTTGGGACAGTGGATCCTACGAGCAGTACTTC
NA,14,TRBJ1-1,NA,TRBV7-2,CASSLGPSGGSAFF,TGTGCCAGCAGCTTAGGTCCGTCGGGAGGTTCAGCTTTCTTT
NA,13,TRBJ2-7,once,TRBV5-1,CASSLAFSYEQYF,TGCGCCAGCAGCTTGGCCTTTTCCTACGAGCAGTACTTC
TRBD1,15,TRBJ2-1,NA,TRBV6-5,CAIPYRDRGSDEQFF,TGTGCCATCCCCTACCGGGACAGGGGGAGCGATGAGCAGTTCTTC
NA,16,TRBJ1-6,NA,TRBV7-2,CASSLAGQLYNSPLHF,TGTGCCAGTAGCTTAGCTGGACAGCTTTATAATTCACCCCTCCACTTT
NA,14,TRBJ2-7,NA,TRBV5-1,CASSPGQISYEQYF,TGCGCCAGCAGCCCAGGACAGATTTCCTACGAGCAGTACTTC
NA,13,TRBJ1-1,NA,TRBV3-1/TRBV3-2,CASSQGPNTEAFF,TGTGCCAGCAGCCAGGGCCCTAACACTGAAGCTTTCTTT
TRBD2,18,TRBJ2-1,NA,TRBV19,CASSIIWASGNQGNEQFF,TGTGCCAGTAGTATCATCTGGGCTAGCGGGAACCAAGGCAATGAGCAGTTCTTC
NA,14,TRBJ1-1,once,TRBV5-1,CASSLDVTGTEAFF,TGCGCCAGCAGCTTGGACGTAACAGGCACAGAAGCTTTCTTT
NA,14,TRBJ2-4,NA,TRBV24-1,CATIWTKGVNIQYF,TGTGCCACCATCTGGACTAAGGGAGTCAACATTCAGTACTTC
NA,17,TRBJ2-3,once,TRBV28,CASSRNRDRSSTDTQYF,TGTGCCAGCAGTAGAAACCGCGACAGATCTAGCACAGATACGCAGTATTTT
TRBD1,13,TRBJ1-2,NA,TRBV18,CASSLDRDYGYTF,TGTGCCAGCTCACTTGACAGGGACTATGGCTACACCTTC
NA,18,TRBJ1-5,once,TRBV5-4,CASRLGLAETGSYQPQHF,TGTGCCAGCAGGTTGGGCCTTGCTGAAACAGGGTCTTATCAGCCCCAGCATTTT
NA,15,TRBJ1-1,NA,TRBV28,CASSPVRGVRTEAFF,TGTGCCAGCAGTCCAGTCCGGGGGGTGAGAACTGAAGCTTTCTTT
NA,13,TRBJ1-2,once,TRBV27,CASSFREDYGYTF,TGTGCCAGCAGTTTTCGGGAGGACTATGGCTACACCTTC
TRBD1,18,TRBJ2-5,once,TRBV28,CASSSLAQGALRPETQYF,TGTGCCAGCAGTTCCCTAGCACAGGGGGCCCTTCGACCAGAGACCCAGTACTTC
TRBD1,15,TRBJ2-2,NA,TRBV30,CAWSPGTGGTGELFF,TGTGCCTGGAGCCCCGGGACAGGGGGGACCGGGGAGCTGTTTTTT
NA,16,TRBJ1-3,NA,TRBV5-1,CASSLGDFSSGNTIYF,TGCGCCAGCAGCTTGGGGGACTTCAGCTCTGGAAACACCATATATTTT
NA,13,TRBJ2-7,NA,TRBV19,CASSMVGTYEQYF,TGTGCCAGTAGTATGGTCGGGACCTACGAGCAGTACTTC
NA,13,TRBJ1-2,once,TRBV24-1,CATSVRAGYGYTF,TGTGCCACCAGCGTCAGGGCCGGCTATGGCTACACCTTC
NA,16,TRBJ1-1,NA,TRBV20-1,CSASGERGTMNTEAFF,TGCAGTGCTAGTGGAGAAAGGGGCACTATGAACACTGAAGCTTTCTTT
TRBD2,15,TRBJ2-3,NA,TRBV7-3,CASSPGGSGRVTQYF,TGTGCCAGCAGCCCCGGGGGGAGTGGTAGGGTTACGCAGTATTTT
NA,14,TRBJ2-5,NA,TRBV6-6,CASRLNLGKETQYF,TGTGCCAGCAGGCTTAACCTCGGGAAGGAGACCCAGTACTTC
TRBD1,15,TRBJ1-2,NA,TRBV4-1,CASRPLLRTGFGYTF,TGCGCCAGCAGACCCCTGTTGAGGACAGGGTTTGGCTACACCTTC
NA,18,TRBJ2-7,NA,TRBV4-3,CASSQDLQDGSLSYEQYF,TGCGCCAGCAGCCAAGATCTTCAGGACGGGAGCCTATCCTACGAGCAGTACTTC
NA,15,TRBJ1-1,NA,TRBV7-3,CASSLMGGLNTEAFF,TGTGCCAGCAGCTTAATGGGGGGACTGAACACTGAAGCTTTCTTT
TRBD1,16,TRBJ2-2,NA,TRBV6-6,CASREQGGDNTGELFF,TGTGCCAGCAGGGAACAGGGGGGAGATAACACCGGGGAGCTGTTTTTT
NA,12,TRBJ1-6,NA,TRBV7-2,CASSSYNSPLHF,TGTGCCAGCAGCTCATATAATTCACCCCTCCACTTT
TRBD1,15,TRBJ2-7,NA,TRBV7-2,CASSLPGQGVYEQYF,TGTGCCAGCAGCTTACCGGGACAGGGGGTCTACGAGCAGTACTTC
TRBD1,15,TRBJ1-5,once,TRBV7-2,CASSSDRAYNQPQHF,TGTGCCAGCAGCTCGGACAGGGCCTACAATCAGCCCCAGCATTTT
TRBD2,13,TRBJ2-3,NA,TRBV30,CAATSGSTDTQYF,TGTGCCGCGACTAGCGGGAGCACAGATACGCAGTATTTT
NA,13,TRBJ2-1,NA,TRBV7-6,CASTTPRENEQFF,TGTGCCAGCACCACTCCCCGGGAGAATGAGCAGTTCTTC
TRBD1,13,TRBJ1-2,NA,TRBV27,CASTGTVSGGYTF,TGTGCCAGCACGGGGACAGTTTCCGGCGGCTACACCTTC
NA,13,TRBJ1-5,NA,TRBV10-3,CAIGTGPNQPQHF,TGTGCCATCGGTACAGGTCCGAATCAGCCCCAGCATTTT
TRBD1,12,TRBJ1-1,NA,TRBV11-2,CASRKQGAEAFF,TGTGCCAGCAGGAAGCAGGGGGCTGAAGCTTTCTTT
TRBD2,16,TRBJ2-3,NA,TRBV4-2,CASSQDRASGRDTQYF,TGTGCCAGCAGCCAAGATCGGGCTAGCGGGAGGGATACGCAGTATTTT